This passage covers 12 T cell receptor beta chains from one sample sequenced in a study of control samples from healthy donors and cancer patients (dated by TCRdb to 2018 to 2020). The library was prepared using the immunoSEQ multiplex PCR assay. TCRdb re-hosts the immuneACCESS table, in-frame sequences only. Its copies lack some clones; in the studies checked, an unresolved V gene accounts for under half of them, and the cause for the rest is not known. The sample table shows 50,000 to 75,000 clones, and 65% to 90% are seen once. The ten top clones hold 4.5% to 6.5% of the sample. The sample was blood. The source is a man aged 40-49 years in good health.

This chain uses TRBV28 with TRBJ2-3; no definite D call. Trimming stripped 4 bases from V and 6 bases from J, with 11 bases between. The V gene's germline CDR1 is MDHEN and CDR2 SYDVKM. The CDR3 runs 13 residues. CDR3 loop: CASSSSSRDTQYF. DNA for the CDR3: TGTGCCAGCAGTTCCTCCTCCAGGGATACGCAGTATTTT. Using reference TRBV28 and TRBJ2-3 for the parts outside the CDR3, the full variable domain is DVKVTQSSRYLVKRTGEKVFLECVQDMDHENMFWYRQDPGLGLRLIYFSYDVKMKEKGDIPEGYSVSREKKERFSLILESASTNQTSMYLCASSSSSRDTQYFGPGTRLTVL.

The rearrangement links TRBV30 to TRBJ1-2; D is possibly TRBD1 (5 bases). This CDR3 contains 15 residues. The germline V gene has CDR1 GTSNPN and CDR2 SVGIG (reference sequence). The V gene lost 4 bases and the J gene lost 2 bases, with 17 bases spanning the gap. Here the CDR3 DNA reads TGTGCCTGGATCTCAGGGCGACCTTACAACTATGGCTACACCTTC. The encoded protein is CAWISGRPYNYGYTF.

The chain recombines TRBV12-5 with TRBJ2-5; 7 nucleotides align to TRBD1. The V segment lost 7 bases and the J segment 2 bases; nucleotides outside the gene matches: 10. The CDR3 consists of 15 residues. Germline V gives CDR1 LGHNT, CDR2 FRNRAP. The CDR3: CASAFEGGSQETQYF. In nucleotides, the CDR3 is TGTGCTAGTGCCTTCGAAGGGGGCTCTCAAGAGACCCAGTACTTC.

The chain combines TRBV4-3 with TRBJ2-7; no reliable D call. Per germline, CDR1 LGHNA and CDR2 YSLEER. V lost 0 bases, J lost 3 bases, and 15 bases lay in between. The CDR3 length is 16 residues. The CDR3 loop is CASSQEVTEYHYEQYF. The CDR3 nucleotides read TGCGCCAGCAGCCAAGAAGTCACAGAGTACCACTACGAGCAGTACTTC.

This clone was recorded a few times. V usage is TRBV12-5 and J usage is TRBJ1-6; D uncertain. Trimming pared 3 bases from V and 5 bases from J, leaving 8 bases between. The germline V gene encodes CDR1 LGHNT and CDR2 FRNRAP. The CDR3 is 14 amino acids. CDR3 DNA: TGTGCTAGTGGTTTTTCGGGGAATAATTCACCCCTCCACTTT. It specifies CASGFSGNNSPLHF.

This rearrangement joins TRBV19 to TRBJ1-1; TRBD1 matches 8 bases. CDR1 and CDR2 (germline): LNHDA, SQIVND (reference sequence). The CDR3 is 12 amino acids. The CDR3 is CASSTGETEAFF. The CDR3 nucleotides are TGTGCGTCGTCGACAGGGGAAACTGAAGCTTTCTTT.

The V and J genes are TRBV4-3 and TRBJ2-1, with TRBD2 identical over 11 bases. The CDR3 runs to 16 residues. J lost 4 bases, V lost 0 bases, and 2 bases had no gene match. The germline V gene encodes CDR1 LGHNA and CDR2 YSLEER. The chain's CDR3 is CASSQEPSGGYNEQFF. The CDR3 DNA reads as TGCGCCAGCAGCCAAGAGCCTAGCGGGGGGTACAATGAGCAGTTCTTC.

V is TRBV5-5 and J is TRBJ2-3, with 8 nucleotides matching TRBD2. V shed 1 base and J 0 bases; nucleotides not matched to a gene: 4. Germline V gene lookup returns CDR1 SGHKS and CDR2 YYEKEE (reference sequence). CDR3 length: 16 amino acids. CDR3 amino acids: CASSLMASGSTDTQYF. The CDR3 region has the DNA TGTGCCAGCAGCTTGATGGCTAGCGGGAGCACAGATACGCAGTATTTT.

The chain carries TRBV4-2 and TRBJ2-3; 7 positions agree with TRBD1. Germline CDR1 LGHNA, CDR2 YNFKEQ. V lost 6 bases and J lost 3; bases outside the gene matches: 6. The CDR3 covers 14 residues. In nucleotides, the CDR3 is TGTGCCAGCAGTGAGACAGGGTTGACAGATACGCAGTATTTT. Amino acids: CASSETGLTDTQYF.

The J gene is TRBJ1-2, the V gene TRBV23-1; TRBD1 agrees at 9 bases. TRBV23-1 is an ORF, with its function uncertain. The CDR3 is made up of 15 amino acids. V was clipped by 0 bases and J by 6 bases; unmatched bases: 5. The CDR3 sequence: CASSQSTGGLDGYTF. CDR3 DNA: TGCGCCAGCAGTCAATCCACAGGGGGCTTGGATGGCTACACCTTC.

This rearrangement joins TRBV28 to TRBJ2-5; 13 bases match TRBD2. Germline-derived CDR1 and CDR2 are MDHEN and SYDVKM. V was pared by 3 bases and J by 4 bases, with 8 bases of the junction left unmatched. The CDR3 is made up of 17 amino acids. The CDR3 loop is CASSLGLAGWGRETQYF. CDR3 DNA sequence: TGTGCCAGCAGTTTGGGACTAGCGGGATGGGGCCGAGAGACCCAGTACTTC.

In regard to this clone: Other DNA sequences in the sample encode the same CDR3. The V call is TRBV24-1, the J call TRBJ2-2, with unresolved D. V dropped 5 bases and J dropped 7 bases, with 16 bases sitting between them. The germline V gene encodes CDR1 KGHDR and CDR2 SFDVKD. This CDR3 has 15 amino acids. Here the CDR3 DNA reads TGTGCCACCAGTGCCCGGGCCAGCGTGCACGGGGAGCTGTTTTTT. Residues: CATSARASVHGELFF.